This T cell receptor beta chain was profiled in a study of T-cell memory formation after mild COVID-19. Study as a whole: Clusters of TCRs were largely donor specific. Study outcomes and limitations: Later expanders leaned CD4+, whereas day 15 to 85 contracting clones were balanced CD4/CD8. Contracting CD4+ clones lay largely in CM and EM, with CD8+ ones residing in EMRA.

TCRdb reprocessed the 5' RACE reads with MiXCR, giving one entry per CDR3 protein. This table holds around 140,000 distinct CDR3 sequences, roughly a quarter found once. A remark on this clonotype: Its antigen remains unknown.

The CDR3 runs to 16 residues. The V end was cut by 0 bases, the J end by 8 bases, with 20 bases between. Germline V gives CDR1 MGHRA, CDR2 YSYEKL. This TCR derives from an adult woman who had mild COVID-19 (a few samples of this study predate the infection). Cell type and time point are not known. The sequencing input was PBMCs or a T cell subset sorted from them (not recorded which). This rearrangement joins TRBV4-1 to TRBJ2-7; maybe TRBD1 (6 bases). CDR3 protein: CASSQDSGTSLNQQYF. CDR3 coding DNA: TGCGCCAGCAGCCAAGACTCCGGGACATCCCTAAACCAGCAGTACTTC.